This TCR beta chain was identified in a study of long-term antiretroviral therapy in people with HIV. The overall study: The study's earliest collections predate the 2015 immediate-ART recommendation by about a decade. Study-wide points: Blood sampling spanned 2004 to 2017, possibly under older ART regimens. HIV repertoire CDR3 lengths ranged less widely than those of controls.

As regards this clone: Its antigen is not identified.

This CDR3 has 15 amino acids. From germline, CDR1 is MGHRA and CDR2 YSYEKL. With 0 bases removed from V and 6 bases from J, the gap between germline ends came to 12 bases. With survey level as its setting, the immunoSEQ assay was v3.0. This table comes from immunoSEQ multiplex PCR, and its TCRdb copy is limited to in-frame clones, with some not included. Among roughly 25,000 clones listed, roughly 83% were seen once. The sequence derives from a man aged 25-45 years with HIV. Source: unsorted PBMCs, taken 0.7 years before starting antiretroviral therapy. This chain joins TRBV4-1 and TRBJ2-1; D is unclear. The CDR3 is CASSQEGYSSNEQFF. The CDR3 DNA follows: TGCGCCAGCAGCCAAGAAGGATACAGTTCCAATGAGCAGTTCTTC.